The entry below gives a single TCR beta chain sequence along with its context. Its antigen is undetermined. The germline V gene has CDR1 SQVTM and CDR2 ANQGSEA. J gave up 0 bases and V 0 bases, and 8 bases lay outside the gene matches. The CDR3 covers 20 residues. The assay was immunoSEQ multiplex PCR, and TCRdb's table has in-frame clones only and misses some. Among tens of thousands of clones listed, roughly 96% were seen once. This sample was included in a study of siplizumab effects on memory and regulatory T cells. General observations from the study: Naive T cells seemed more diverse than memory cells and seemed major alloresponse contributors.

Sequencing used naive CD8+ T cells sorted from blood. The source is a human donor in good health. The chain uses TRBV29-1 and TRBJ2-6; 13 nucleotides line up with TRBD2. The DNA for the CDR3 is TGCAGCGTTGAAGATCTCCCGACTAGCGGGGGGTCCTCTGGGGCCAACGTCCTGACTTTC. Its translation: CSVEDLPTSGGSSGANVLTF.